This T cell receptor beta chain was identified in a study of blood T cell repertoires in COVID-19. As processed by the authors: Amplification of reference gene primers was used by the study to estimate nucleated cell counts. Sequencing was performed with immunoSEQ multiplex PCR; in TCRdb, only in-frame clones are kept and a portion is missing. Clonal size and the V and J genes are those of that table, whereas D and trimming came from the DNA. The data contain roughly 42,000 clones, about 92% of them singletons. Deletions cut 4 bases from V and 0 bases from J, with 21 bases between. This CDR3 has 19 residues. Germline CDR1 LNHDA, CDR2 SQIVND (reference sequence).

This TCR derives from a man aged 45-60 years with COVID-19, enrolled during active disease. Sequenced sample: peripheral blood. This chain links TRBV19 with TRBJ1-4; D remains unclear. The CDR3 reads CASSNFPKPTSATNEKLFF. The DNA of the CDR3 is TGTGCCAGTAGTAATTTTCCGAAACCTACCTCCGCAACTAATGAAAAACTGTTTTTT. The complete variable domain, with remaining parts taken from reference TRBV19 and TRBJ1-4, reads DGGITQSPKYLFRKEGQNVTLSCEQNLNHDAMYWYRQDPGQGLRLIYYSQIVNDFQKGDIAEGYSVSREKKESFPLTVTSAQKNPTAFYLCASSNFPKPTSATNEKLFFGSGTQLSVL.